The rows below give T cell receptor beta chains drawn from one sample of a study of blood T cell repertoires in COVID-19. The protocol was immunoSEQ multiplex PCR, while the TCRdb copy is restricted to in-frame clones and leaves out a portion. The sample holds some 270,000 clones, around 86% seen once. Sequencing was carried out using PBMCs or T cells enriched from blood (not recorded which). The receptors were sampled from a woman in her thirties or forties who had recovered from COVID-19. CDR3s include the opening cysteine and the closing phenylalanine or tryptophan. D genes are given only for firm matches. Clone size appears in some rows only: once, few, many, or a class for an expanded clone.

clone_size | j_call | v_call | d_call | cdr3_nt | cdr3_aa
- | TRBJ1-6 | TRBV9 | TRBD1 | TGTGCCAGCAGCACCGGGACAGGGCGCAATTCACCCCTCCACTTT | CASSTGTGRNSPLHF
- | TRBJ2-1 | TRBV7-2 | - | TGTGCCAGCAGCTTAGAGCTAGCGTCCAATGAGCAGTTCTTC | CASSLELASNEQFF
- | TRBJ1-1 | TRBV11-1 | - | TGTGCCAGCAGACCCCGGGGAAGCGGTGAAGCTTTCTTT | CASRPRGSGEAFF
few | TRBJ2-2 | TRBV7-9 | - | TGTGCCAGCAGCTTAACAAGCGGACTCCAGACCGGGGAGCTGTTTTTT | CASSLTSGLQTGELFF
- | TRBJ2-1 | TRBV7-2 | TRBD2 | TGTGCCAGCACCCCGCGGGCGGGAGGTCGGAATGAGCAGTTCTTC | CASTPRAGGRNEQFF
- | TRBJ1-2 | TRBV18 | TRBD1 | TGTGCCAGCTCACCGCCCGGACAGGGCCAAGCTGGCTACACCTTC | CASSPPGQGQAGYTF
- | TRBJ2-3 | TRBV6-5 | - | TGTGCCAGCAGTTACTCCCGGGGAAGCACAGATACGCAGTATTTT | CASSYSRGSTDTQYF
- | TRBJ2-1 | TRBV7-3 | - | TGTGCCAGCAGCCCAGGGGACCACTACAATGAGCAGTTCTTC | CASSPGDHYNEQFF
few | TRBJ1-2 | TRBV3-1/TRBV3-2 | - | TGTGCCAGCAGCCAAGATCAAAGAGGTACGGGCTACACCTTC | CASSQDQRGTGYTF
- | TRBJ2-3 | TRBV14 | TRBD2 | TGTGCCAGCAGCCAAGATCGTAAGGGACTAAAAACAGATACGCAGTATTTT | CASSQDRKGLKTDTQYF
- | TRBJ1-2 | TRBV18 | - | TGTGCCAGCTCACCCGTAGTTGTTGAGGGCTACACCTTC | CASSPVVVEGYTF
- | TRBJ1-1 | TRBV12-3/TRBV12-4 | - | TGTGCCAGCAGATACCAGGGTAGAACTGAAGCTTTCTTT | CASRYQGRTEAFF
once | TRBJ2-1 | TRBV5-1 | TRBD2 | TGCGCCAGCAGCTTGTATGGTCTAGCGGCTTACAATGAGCAGTTCTTC | CASSLYGLAAYNEQFF
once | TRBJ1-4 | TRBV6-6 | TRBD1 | TGTGCCAGCAGTCCAACAGGACAGGGCCAACGCGGTGAAAAACTGTTTTTT | CASSPTGQGQRGEKLFF
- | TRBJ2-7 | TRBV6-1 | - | TGTGCCAGCAGTGAAAGGGGGGGGACCACCTACGAGCAGTACTTC | CASSERGGTTYEQYF